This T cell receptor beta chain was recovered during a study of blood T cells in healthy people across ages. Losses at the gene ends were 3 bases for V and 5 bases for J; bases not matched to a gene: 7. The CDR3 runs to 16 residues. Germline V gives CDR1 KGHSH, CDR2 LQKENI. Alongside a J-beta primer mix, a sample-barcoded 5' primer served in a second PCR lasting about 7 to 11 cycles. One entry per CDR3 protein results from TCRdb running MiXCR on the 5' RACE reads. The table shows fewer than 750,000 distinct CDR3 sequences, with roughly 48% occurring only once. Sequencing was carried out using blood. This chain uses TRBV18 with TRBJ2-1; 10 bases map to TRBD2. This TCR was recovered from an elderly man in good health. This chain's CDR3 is CASSPGAGGPDNEQFF. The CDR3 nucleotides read TGTGCCAGCTCACCCGGAGCGGGAGGGCCCGACAATGAGCAGTTCTTC. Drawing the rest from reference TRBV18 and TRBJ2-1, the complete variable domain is NAGVMQNPRHLVRRRGQEARLRCSPMKGHSHVYWYRQLPEEGLKFMVYLQKENIIDESGMPKERFSAEFPKEGPSILRIQQVVRGDSAAYFCASSPGAGGPDNEQFFGPGTRLTVL.